The entry that follows covers one TCR beta chain sequence. Its antigen is unknown. Germline CDR1 MGHRA, CDR2 YSYEKL. The CDR3 runs 13 residues. V was clipped by 5 bases and J by 4 bases, with 11 bases between them. For sorted CD8+ subsets, all extracted DNA was loaded. Libraries were prepared by immunoSEQ multiplex PCR; TCRdb keeps only in-frame clonotypes and omits some of them. Here the sample spans roughly 13,000 clones, around 92% being singletons. This sample was taken from a study of blood T cell dynamics during melanoma immunotherapy. On the study more broadly: Standard first-line treatment here was pembrolizumab or nivolumab plus ipilimumab in metastatic melanoma. Findings and caveats of the study: It remained unknown if the driving T cell clones were melanoma-specific.

Time point in this sample: pre-treatment baseline. Sampling occurred pretreatment (T0) and at week 3 (W3), after cycle one of checkpoint blockade. The TCR sequence derives from a human donor with melanoma. The sample here was effector memory CD8+ T cells from blood, taken from a patient treated with checkpoint blockade. This chain connects TRBV4-1 to TRBJ2-5; D is undetermined. CDR3 sequence reads: CASSLVALETQYF. CDR3 nucleotides: TGCGCCAGCAGCTTGGTAGCCCTAGAGACCCAGTACTTC.